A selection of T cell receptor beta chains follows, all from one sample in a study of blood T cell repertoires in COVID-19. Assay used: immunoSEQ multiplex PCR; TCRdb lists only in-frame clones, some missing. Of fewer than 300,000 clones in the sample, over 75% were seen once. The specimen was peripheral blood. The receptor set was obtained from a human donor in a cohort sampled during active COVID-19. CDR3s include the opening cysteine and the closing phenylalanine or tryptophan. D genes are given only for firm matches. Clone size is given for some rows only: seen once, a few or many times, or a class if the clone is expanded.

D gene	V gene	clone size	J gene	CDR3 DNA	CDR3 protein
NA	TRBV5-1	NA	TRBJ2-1	TGCGCCAGCAGCAACGGACTAGAGGGGGGCAATGAGCAGTTCTTC	CASSNGLEGGNEQFF
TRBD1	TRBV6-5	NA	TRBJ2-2	TGTGCCAGCAGTTACTCGTACAGGGGAATCGGCGGGGAGCTGTTTTTT	CASSYSYRGIGGELFF
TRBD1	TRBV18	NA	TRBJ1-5	TGTGCCAGCTCACCTCAGGACAGGGGGCAGCCCCAGCATTTT	CASSPQDRGQPQHF
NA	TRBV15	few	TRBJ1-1	TGTGCCACCAGCAGAGAGGAGGGCATGAACACTGAAGCTTTCTTT	CATSREEGMNTEAFF
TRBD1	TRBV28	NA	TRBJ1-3	TGTGCCAGCAGTCAGCCGAGCACCCGACAGGGTCTAAACACCATATATTTT	CASSQPSTRQGLNTIYF
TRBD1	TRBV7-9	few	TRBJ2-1	TGTGCCAGCAGCTTAGACCGGACAGGGCTTAACAATGAGCAGTTCTTC	CASSLDRTGLNNEQFF
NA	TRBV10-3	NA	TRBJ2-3	TGTGCCATCAGTGAGGGGATTGGTAGCGCAACTAGCACAGATACGCAGTATTTT	CAISEGIGSATSTDTQYF
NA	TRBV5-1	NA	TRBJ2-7	TGCGCCAGCAGAGGGGGAACATCGGACGAGCAGTACTTC	CASRGGTSDEQYF
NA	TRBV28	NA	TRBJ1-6	TGTGCCAGCAGTTCGCAGGGGATCAGTTCACCCCTCCACTTT	CASSSQGISSPLHF
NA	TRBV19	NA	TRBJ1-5	TGTGCCAGTAGTATTTTATTCAGAGGACAAGGCGATCAGCCCCAGCATTTT	CASSILFRGQGDQPQHF
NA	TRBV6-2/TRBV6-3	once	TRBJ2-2	TGTGCCAGCAGTTACTCAGGCGGACTGCGGTGGCTCCGGGAGCTGTTTTTT	CASSYSGGLRWLRELFF
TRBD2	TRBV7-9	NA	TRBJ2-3	TGTGCCAGCAGCCCGGGGGGGGATACGCAGTATTTT	CASSPGGDTQYF
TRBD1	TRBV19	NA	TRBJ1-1	TGTGCCACTAGGACAGGGGAGAACACTGAAGCTTTCTTT	CATRTGENTEAFF
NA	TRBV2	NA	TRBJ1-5	TGTGCCAGCGGATTCGGACAGTACAATCAGCCCCAGCATTTT	CASGFGQYNQPQHF
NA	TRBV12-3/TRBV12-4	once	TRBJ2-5	NA	CASSLVMGVTQYF
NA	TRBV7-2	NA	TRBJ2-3	TGTGCCAGCAGCTCGACTAGAGGATGGGATACGCAGTATTTT	CASSSTRGWDTQYF
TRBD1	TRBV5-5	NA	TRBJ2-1	TGTGCCAGCAGCCCGGTTGAGAGGACAGGGAGAAGGTACAATGAGCAGTTCTTC	CASSPVERTGRRYNEQFF
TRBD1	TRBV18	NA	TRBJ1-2	TGTGCCAGCTCACCGGGACAGGCCCTTAACTATGGCTACACCTTC	CASSPGQALNYGYTF
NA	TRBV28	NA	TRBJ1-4	TGTGCCAGCAGTTTACCGGGGATCAATGAAAAACTGTTTTTT	CASSLPGINEKLFF
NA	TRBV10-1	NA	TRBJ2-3	TGCGCCAGCGGGGACCCGGGGGCAGATACGCAGTATTTT	CASGDPGADTQYF
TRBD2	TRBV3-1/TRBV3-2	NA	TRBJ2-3	TGTGCCAGCAGCCAAGACGGACACAGCGGGACCAGCACAGATACGCAGTATTTT	CASSQDGHSGTSTDTQYF
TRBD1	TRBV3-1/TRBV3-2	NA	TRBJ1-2	TGTGCCAGCAGCCAAGAAGAGGGACAGGGGGCGAATGGCTACACCTTC	CASSQEEGQGANGYTF
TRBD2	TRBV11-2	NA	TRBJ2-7	TGTGCCAGCAGGAGGGGAGGGGATTACGAGCAGTACTTC	CASRRGGDYEQYF
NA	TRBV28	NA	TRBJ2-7	TGTGCCAGCAGTTTAGCTAGACCCGAGCAGTACTTC	CASSLARPEQYF
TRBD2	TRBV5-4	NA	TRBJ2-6	TGTGCCAGCACCCCGGGGGGGGAAACTGGGGCCAACGTCCTGACTTTC	CASTPGGETGANVLTF
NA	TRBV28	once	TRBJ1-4	TGTGCCAGCAGTCTTATGACTGGGGCAGGGGAAAAACTGTTTTTT	CASSLMTGAGEKLFF
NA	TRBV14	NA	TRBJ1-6	TGTGCCAGCAGCCAAACGGCGGGGAGCGCCTATTCACCCCTCCACTTT	CASSQTAGSAYSPLHF
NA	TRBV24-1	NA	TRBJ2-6	TGTGCCACCAGTGATCTCTCCGGGGCCAACGTCCTGACTTTC	CATSDLSGANVLTF
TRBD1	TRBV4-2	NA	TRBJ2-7	TGTGCCAGCAGCCAAGATGGCGCCGGGACAGGGGGCGAGCAGTACTTC	CASSQDGAGTGGEQYF
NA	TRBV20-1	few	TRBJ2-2	TGCAGCGTTAAATCCACCGGGGAGCTGTTTTTT	CSVKSTGELFF
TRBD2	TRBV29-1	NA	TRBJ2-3	TGCAGCGCAACTCCGGGTAGCGGGAGGGAGGGTACGCAGTATTTT	CSATPGSGREGTQYF
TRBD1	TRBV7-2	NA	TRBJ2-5	TGTGCCAGCAGCTTATTGACAGGGGGCATAGAGACCCAGTACTTC	CASSLLTGGIETQYF
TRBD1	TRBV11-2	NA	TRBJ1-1	TGTGCCAGCAGCTATGGTGGCGGGACAGGGCTTCATGAAGCTTTCTTT	CASSYGGGTGLHEAFF
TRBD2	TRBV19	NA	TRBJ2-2	TGTGCCAGTATGGAGACTAGCGGGACCCCGAACACCGGGGAGCTGTTTTTT	CASMETSGTPNTGELFF
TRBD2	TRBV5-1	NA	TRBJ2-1	TGCGCCAGCAGCTTGGGCGGGAGCGTTTCCTACAATGAGCAGTTCTTC	CASSLGGSVSYNEQFF
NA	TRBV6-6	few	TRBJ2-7	TGTGCCAGCAGTTACCGACAAGGCACAACCCCCTACGAGCAGTACTTC	CASSYRQGTTPYEQYF
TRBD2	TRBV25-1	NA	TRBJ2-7	TGTGCCAGCAGTGAACCGGGACTAGTGGGGTTGGAGCAGTACTTC	CASSEPGLVGLEQYF
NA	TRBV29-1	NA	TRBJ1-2	TGCAGCGTCGACTGGGGCGGGGGTGGCTACACCTTC	CSVDWGGGGYTF
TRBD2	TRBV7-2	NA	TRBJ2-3	TGTGCCAGCAGCTCCGGGACTAGTAGACTTACAGATACGCAGTATTTT	CASSSGTSRLTDTQYF
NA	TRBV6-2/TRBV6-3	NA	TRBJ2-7	TGTGCCAGCAGTCTTTCCACTAGTATAAGCGAGCAGTACTTC	CASSLSTSISEQYF
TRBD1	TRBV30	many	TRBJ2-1	TGTGCCTGGAGGAGGGGACAGAGCTCCTACAATGAGCAGTTCTTC	CAWRRGQSSYNEQFF
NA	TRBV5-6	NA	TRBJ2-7	TGTGCCAGCAGCTTGGGCAGGGGCGACGAGCAGTACTTC	CASSLGRGDEQYF
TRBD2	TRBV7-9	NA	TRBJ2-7	TGTGCCAGCAGCTCCTTAGCGGGTCCCGCCTACGAGCAGTACTTC	CASSSLAGPAYEQYF
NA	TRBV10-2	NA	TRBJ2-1	TGCGCCAGCACGTGGTCCCCCCTAGACAATGAGCAGTTCTTC	CASTWSPLDNEQFF
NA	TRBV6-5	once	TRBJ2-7	TGTGCCAGCAGTTCAAGTCTAGCCTGGCGTATATACGAGCAGTACTTC	CASSSSLAWRIYEQYF
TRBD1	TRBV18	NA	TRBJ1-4	TGTGCCAGCTCACCACCGAACAGGGGGCGCGGGGAGAGAAAACTGTTTTTT	CASSPPNRGRGERKLFF
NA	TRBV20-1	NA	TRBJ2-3	TGCAGTGGACAGAACACAGATACGCAGTATTTT	CSGQNTDTQYF
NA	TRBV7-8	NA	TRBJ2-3	TGTGCCAGCAGCTTTCTTACAACAGATACGCAGTATTTT	CASSFLTTDTQYF
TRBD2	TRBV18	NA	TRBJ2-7	TGTGCCAGCTCACCACCCGGGGGGTTGAGCTCCTACGAGCAGTACTTC	CASSPPGGLSSYEQYF
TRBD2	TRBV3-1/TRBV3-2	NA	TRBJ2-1	TGTGCCAGCAGCCAAGGGTCCCCTAGCGGGAAGGATGAGCAGTTCTTC	CASSQGSPSGKDEQFF
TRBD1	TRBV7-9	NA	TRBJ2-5	TGTGCCAGCAGCTTAGGGGGGACAGGGAAAGAGACCCAGTACTTC	CASSLGGTGKETQYF
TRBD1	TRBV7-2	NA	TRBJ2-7	TGTGCCAGCAGCTGGCAGGGGGACGAGCAGTACTTC	CASSWQGDEQYF
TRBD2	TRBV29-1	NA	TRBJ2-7	TGCAGCGTTGAAGCGGGACTAATGGGGGAGCAGTACTTC	CSVEAGLMGEQYF
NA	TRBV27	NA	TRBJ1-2	TGTGCCAGCGAGGGTTATGGCTACACCTTC	CASEGYGYTF
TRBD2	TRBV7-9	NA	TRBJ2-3	TGTGCCAGCAGCGTAGCTAGCGGGAGGGCAGAGACGCAGTATTTT	CASSVASGRAETQYF
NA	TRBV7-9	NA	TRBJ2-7	TGTGCCAGCAGCGGATGGACAGCTTCCTACGAGCAGTACTTC	CASSGWTASYEQYF
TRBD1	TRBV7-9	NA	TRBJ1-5	TGTGCCAGCAGCCACGGACAGGCGTATCAGCCCCAGCATTTT	CASSHGQAYQPQHF
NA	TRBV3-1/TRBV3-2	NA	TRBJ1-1	TGTGCCAGCAGCGCCAGGTGGGACACTGAAGCTTTCTTT	CASSARWDTEAFF
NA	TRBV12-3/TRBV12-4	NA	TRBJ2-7	TGTGCCAGCAGTTTAAGGGGTGGGGGGACGGTGTACTTC	CASSLRGGGTVYF
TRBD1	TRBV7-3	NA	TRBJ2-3	TGTGCCAGCAGCTTAACGGGGACAGGGGGCACAGATACGCAGTATTTT	CASSLTGTGGTDTQYF